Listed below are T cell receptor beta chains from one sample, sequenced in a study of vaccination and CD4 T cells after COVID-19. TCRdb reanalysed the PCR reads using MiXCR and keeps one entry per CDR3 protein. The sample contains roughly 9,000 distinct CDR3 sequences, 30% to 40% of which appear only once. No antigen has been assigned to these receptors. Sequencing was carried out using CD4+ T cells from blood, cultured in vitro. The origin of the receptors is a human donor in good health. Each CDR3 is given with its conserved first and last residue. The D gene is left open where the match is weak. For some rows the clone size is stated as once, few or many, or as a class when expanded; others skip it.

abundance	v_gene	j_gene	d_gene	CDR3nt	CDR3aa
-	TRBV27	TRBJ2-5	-	TGTGCCAGCGGCTCTGCCGAGGGCGGGAAAGAGACCCAGTACTTC	CASGSAEGGKETQYF
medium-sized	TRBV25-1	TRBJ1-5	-	TGTGCCAGCAGTGACAAAACAGGGACCGGGGGAGCCCAGCATTTT	CASSDKTGTGGAQHF
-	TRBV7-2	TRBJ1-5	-	TGTGCCAGCAGCGCCGAGCACCAGGGTCGGCCCCAGCATTTT	CASSAEHQGRPQHF
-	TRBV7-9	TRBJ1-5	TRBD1	TGTGCCAGCAGCTTAGCCCAAGGGGGGGCAGGGGGCCATCAGCCCCAGCATTTT	CASSLAQGGAGGHQPQHF
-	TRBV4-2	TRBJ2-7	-	TGTGCCAGCAGCCAAGATCGGAGGGGCTCCTACGAGCAGTACTTC	CASSQDRRGSYEQYF
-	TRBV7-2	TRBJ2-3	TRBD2	TGTGTCAGCAGCTCAAGCGGGAGGGGGGCCACAGATACGCAGTATTTT	CVSSSSGRGATDTQYF
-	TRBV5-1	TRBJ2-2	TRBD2	TGCGCCAGCCGGGGGGGGCTGGGCACCGGGGAGCTGTTTTTT	CASRGGLGTGELFF
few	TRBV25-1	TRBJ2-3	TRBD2	TGTGCCAGCAGTGATATTAGCGGGAAAACAGATACGCAGTATTTT	CASSDISGKTDTQYF
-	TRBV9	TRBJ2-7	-	TGTGCCAGCAGCGTTGGCGAACCCTCCTACGAGCAGTACTTC	CASSVGEPSYEQYF
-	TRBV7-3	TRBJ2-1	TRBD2	TGTGCCAGCGCACCAACTAGCGGGACCTACAATGAGCAGTTCTTC	CASAPTSGTYNEQFF
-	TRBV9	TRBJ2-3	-	TGTGCCAGCGGCGTAGAGGTGAGGGCCAGGGGAGATACGCAGTATTTT	CASGVEVRARGDTQYF
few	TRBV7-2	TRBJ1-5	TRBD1	TGTGCCAGCAGCCCCCAGACAGGGGGCGCCCAGCCCCAGCATTTT	CASSPQTGGAQPQHF
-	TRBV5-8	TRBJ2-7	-	TGTGCCAGCAGCTTGTTAGGGGGGGCGGCCTACGAGCAGTACTTC	CASSLLGGAAYEQYF
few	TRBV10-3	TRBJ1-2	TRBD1	TGTGCCATCAGTGAAAGACAGGGAGGCTATGGCTACACCTTC	CAISERQGGYGYTF
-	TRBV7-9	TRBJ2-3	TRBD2	TGTGCCAGCAGCTTAGCTCTCCGGGAGGAATCAGATACGCAGTATTTT	CASSLALREESDTQYF
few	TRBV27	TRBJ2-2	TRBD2	TGTGCCAGCACGGGGGGGAGTGGCGGGGAGCTGTTTTTT	CASTGGSGGELFF
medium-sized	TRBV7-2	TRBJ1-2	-	TGTGCCAGCAGCCTGGCCCACAGGGCGTCCGGTGGCTACACCTTC	CASSLAHRASGGYTF
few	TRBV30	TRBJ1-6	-	TGTGCCTGGAGTGGCAAGGGGGGATCACCCCTCCACTTT	CAWSGKGGSPLHF
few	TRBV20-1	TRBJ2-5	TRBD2	TGCAGTGCTGGGGGACGAGCGGGGAGGGAGACCCAGTACTTC	CSAGGRAGRETQYF
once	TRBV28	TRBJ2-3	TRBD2	TGTGCCAGCCCATCCGGGACAGGGACTAGCGGCGGGGAAGATACGCAGTATTTT	CASPSGTGTSGGEDTQYF
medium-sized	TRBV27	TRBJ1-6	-	TGTGCCAGCAGGCTTACCGAGGCGTATAATTCACCCCTCCACTTT	CASRLTEAYNSPLHF
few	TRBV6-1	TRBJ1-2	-	TGTGCCAGCAGTGCCCGGGGGCAGGGAACAGGCCCCATAGGGTTACACACCTTC	CASSARGQGTGPIGLHTF
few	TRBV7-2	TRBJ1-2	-	TGTGCCAGCAGCTTAGAAGACACATTGGGCTATGGCTACACCTTC	CASSLEDTLGYGYTF
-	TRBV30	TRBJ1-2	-	TGTGCCTGGAGGAGGGAGGGGGGCGGCGGCTACACCTTC	CAWRREGGGGYTF
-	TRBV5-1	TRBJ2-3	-	TGCGCCAGCAGCTTGGGGGACGTAAGCACAGATACGCAGTATTTT	CASSLGDVSTDTQYF
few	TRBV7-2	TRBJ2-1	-	TGTGCCAGCAGCTCTTCCCTGCGCCCGGCGGGCGGGAATGAGCAGTTCTTC	CASSSSLRPAGGNEQFF
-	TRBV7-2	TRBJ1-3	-	TGTGCCAGCAGCTTACCCTCTGGAAACACCATATATTTT	CASSLPSGNTIYF
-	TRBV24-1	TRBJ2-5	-	TGTGCCACCAGTGATTTACCCGGGCCAGAGACCCAGTACTTC	CATSDLPGPETQYF
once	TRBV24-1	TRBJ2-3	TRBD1	TGTGCCACCAGTGGCCGGGTTTCAGGGGGCTCGCTCGTGGATACGCAGTATTTT	CATSGRVSGGSLVDTQYF
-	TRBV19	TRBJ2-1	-	TGTGCCAGTAGTATAGTGCCGGACAGTTACAATGAGCAGTTCTTC	CASSIVPDSYNEQFF
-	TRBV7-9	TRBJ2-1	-	TGTGCCAGCAGCTTACGGGGGAGGTTTGGGAATGAGCAGTTCTTC	CASSLRGRFGNEQFF
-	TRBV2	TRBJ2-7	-	TGTGCCAGCAGTGAAGCTCCATGGGACGTAGTCTACGAGCAGTACTTC	CASSEAPWDVVYEQYF